This entry features one T cell receptor (beta chain) sequence. Its antigen is undetermined. This sample is part of a study of cytomegalovirus exposure and HLA in healthy donors. Whole-study findings and limits: Cytomegalovirus association was assigned to about 180 TCR beta chains. Evidence from a later analysis indicated that most CMV-associated TCR beta chains looked HLA-restricted. TCR beta V- and J-gene trimming, according to a later analysis, was linked to a missense DCLRE1C variant. A later analysis associated around 17,000 TCR beta sequences with HLA alleles at a 0.05 false discovery rate.

With 60 Vbeta and 13 Jbeta primers, the PCR was carried out. Clones were sequenced by immunoSEQ multiplex PCR, and TCRdb holds only the in-frame ones, with some missing. The sample lists 65,000 to 90,000 clones, roughly 82% occurring once. CDR3 length equals 16 residues. V gave up 3 bases and J gave up 7 bases; unmatched junction bases: 12. Germline V CDR1 and CDR2: SGHRS, YFSETQ. The sample consisted of PBMCs. The chain uses TRBV5-1 and TRBJ1-5; 8 bases align to TRBD1. This receptor was identified in a man in his sixties or seventies in good health and CMV-seronegative. CDR3 sequence reads: CASSSGTGASGQPQHF. Here the CDR3 DNA reads TGCGCCAGCAGCTCCGGGACAGGAGCATCAGGGCAGCCCCAGCATTTT.